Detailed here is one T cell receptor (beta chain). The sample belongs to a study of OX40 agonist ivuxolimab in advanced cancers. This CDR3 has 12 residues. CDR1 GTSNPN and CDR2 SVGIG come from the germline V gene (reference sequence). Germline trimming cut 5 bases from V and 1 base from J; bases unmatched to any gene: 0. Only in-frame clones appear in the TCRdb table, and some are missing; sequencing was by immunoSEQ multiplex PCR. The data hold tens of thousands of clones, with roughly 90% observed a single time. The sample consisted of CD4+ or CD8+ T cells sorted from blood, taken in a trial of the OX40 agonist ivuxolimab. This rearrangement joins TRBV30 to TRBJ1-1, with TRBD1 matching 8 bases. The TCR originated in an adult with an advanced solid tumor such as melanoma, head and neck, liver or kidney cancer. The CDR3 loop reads CAWGTGNTEAFF. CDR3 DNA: TGTGCCTGGGGGACAGGGAACACTGAAGCTTTCTTT.